The sequence of this TCR beta chain was determined in a study of T cells in Graves' hyperthyroidism and ophthalmopathy. Researchers took RNA transcripts and amplified the TCR beta CDR3 regions from them. When the TCR CDR3 underwent first-round RT-PCR, the HTBI primer set was used. TCRdb fed the multiplex PCR reads into MiXCR, producing one record per CDR3 protein. The sample contains 450,000 to 650,000 distinct CDR3 sequences, around 20% of which appear only once. This clonotype came up a few times. The germline V gene has CDR1 MGHRA and CDR2 YSYEKL. Trimming removed 0 bases at V and 2 bases at J, with 14 bases between. The CDR3 has 17 residues.

The source of this sequence is a man aged 18-30 years with Graves' hyperthyroidism. Sequencing was carried out using blood. This chain joins TRBV4-1 and TRBJ1-5; a weak D match, TRBD1 (6 bases). The CDR3 nucleotides read TGCGCCAGCAGCCAAGACTTGGGGGGGGGCGGCAATCAGCCCCAGCATTTT. This gives the protein CASSQDLGGGGNQPQHF.